In its sample, the clone carrying this TCR beta chain was seen once. Its antigen is not identified. Data came from immunoSEQ multiplex PCR; TCRdb stores just in-frame clones and leaves some out. In the table there are around 95,000 clones, approximately 91% of which are singletons. This CDR3 is built from 13 residues. Germline V gene data show CDR1 as MRHNA and CDR2 as SNTAGT. With 3 bases removed from V and 6 bases from J, the gap between germline ends came to 11 bases. This sample stems from a study of OX40 agonist ivuxolimab in advanced cancers. The study, taken as a whole, reports: CD4+ and CD8+ blood T cells expanded clonally by week 6 at 0.1 to 3.0 mg/kg.

This TCR was sampled from an adult with an advanced solid tumor such as melanoma, head and neck, liver or kidney cancer. This sequence joins TRBV6-4 and TRBJ1-2; a possible D gene is TRBD1 (6 bases). The specimen was CD4+ or CD8+ T cells sorted from blood, collected in a trial of the OX40 agonist ivuxolimab. The CDR3 region is CASSEQGSNGYTF. Written as DNA, the CDR3 is TGTGCCAGCAGTGAGCAGGGGTCAAATGGCTACACCTTC.